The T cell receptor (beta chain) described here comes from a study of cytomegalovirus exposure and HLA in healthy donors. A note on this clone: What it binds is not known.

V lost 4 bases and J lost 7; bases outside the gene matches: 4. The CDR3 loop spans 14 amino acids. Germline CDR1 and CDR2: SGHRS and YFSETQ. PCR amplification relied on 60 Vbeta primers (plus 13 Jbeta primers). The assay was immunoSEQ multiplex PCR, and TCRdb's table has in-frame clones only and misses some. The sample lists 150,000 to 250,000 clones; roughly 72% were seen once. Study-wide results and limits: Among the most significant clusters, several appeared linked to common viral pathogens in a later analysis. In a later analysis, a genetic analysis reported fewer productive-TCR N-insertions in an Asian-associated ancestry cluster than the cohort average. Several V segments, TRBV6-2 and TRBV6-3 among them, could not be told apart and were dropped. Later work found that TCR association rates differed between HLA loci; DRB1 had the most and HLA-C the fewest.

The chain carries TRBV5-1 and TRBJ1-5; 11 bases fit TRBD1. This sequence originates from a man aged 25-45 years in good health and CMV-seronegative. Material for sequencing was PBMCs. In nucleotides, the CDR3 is TGCGCCAGCAGCGTAGGACAGGGGGCCCAGCCCCAGCATTTT. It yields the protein CASSVGQGAQPQHF.